This TCR beta chain was sequenced in a study of T cells in Graves' hyperthyroidism and ophthalmopathy. Overall study: Peripheral blood specimens were obtained at initial diagnosis, prior to any treatment.

Based on clinical symptoms, serum thyroxine and TRAb, thyroid ultrasound and orbital computed tomography, diagnoses were reached. Germline V gene lookup returns CDR1 SGHKS and CDR2 YYEKEE (reference sequence). Trimming stripped 0 bases from V and 2 bases from J, with 11 bases between. The CDR3 is made up of 15 amino acids. The table lists this clonotype with many counts. Its antigen remains unidentified. Amplified TCR beta CDR3 regions came from RNA transcripts. The HTBI set primed first-round TCR CDR3 RT-PCR. MiXCR, run by TCRdb on the multiplex PCR reads, gives a single entry per CDR3 protein. The sample carries some 270,000 distinct CDR3 sequences, approximately 15% recorded once. Findings and caveats of the study: Within blood appeared most thyroid clonotypes that had expanded above 0.001.

The chain employs TRBV5-5 and TRBJ1-2; D is possibly TRBD1 (5 bases). Sequencing input: blood. This clonotype was sampled from a woman in her thirties or forties with Graves' hyperthyroidism. The CDR3 nucleotides are TGTGCCAGCAGCTTGGACCCGACAGACAACTATGGCTACACCTTC. Translated, it gives CASSLDPTDNYGYTF.